The rows below give T cell receptor beta chains drawn from one sample of a study of CD8 T cells in Susac syndrome. TCRdb recomputed calls from the immunoSEQ multiplex PCR reads with MiXCR, one row per CDR3 protein. Of 60,000 to 75,000 distinct CDR3 sequences listed, 95% are singletons. The material sequenced was CD8+ T cells from PBMCs. The receptor source for this set is a human donor in good health. The CDR3 runs from the conserved cysteine through the conserved F or W. The D gene is left open where the match is weak. Size is stated for part of the rows, as once, few or many counts, or as a class when the clone is expanded.

cdr3_nt | cdr3_aa | d_call | clone_size | j_call | v_call | cdr3_length
TGTGCCAGTAAACACGGGGTCGCGCCCTACGAGCAGTACTTC | CASKHGVAPYEQYF | - | - | TRBJ2-7 | TRBV19 | 14
TGTGCCAGCAGCTTAGGCTCTGGGGGTAGCAATCAGCCCCAGCATTTT | CASSLGSGGSNQPQHF | - | - | TRBJ1-5 | TRBV7-8 | 16
TGTGCCACCAGCATTGGGACGGTCAACAATGAGCAGTTCTTC | CATSIGTVNNEQFF | - | - | TRBJ2-1 | TRBV15 | 14
TGTGCCAGCAGTTCCGAGAGCTCTGGGACTAATGAAAAACTGTTTTTT | CASSSESSGTNEKLFF | - | - | TRBJ1-4 | TRBV6-6 | 16
TGTGCCAGCAGCTTAATGTTTGGGGATGGCTACACCTTC | CASSLMFGDGYTF | - | - | TRBJ1-2 | TRBV7-9 | 13
TGTGCCAGCAGCCATACAACTAGCAATGAGCAGTTCTTC | CASSHTTSNEQFF | - | - | TRBJ2-1 | TRBV7-9 | 13
TGTGCCAGCAGCAAAGGGTCCAATCAGCCCCAGCATTTT | CASSKGSNQPQHF | - | - | TRBJ1-5 | TRBV6-6 | 13
TGTGCCAGCAGTTTGTGGCCAGGGGATAGCAATCAGCCCCAGCATTTT | CASSLWPGDSNQPQHF | - | once | TRBJ1-5 | TRBV28 | 16
TGTGCCAGCAGCTTAACGACACTAAAGGGCCCTGGGGCCAACGTCCTGACTTTC | CASSLTTLKGPGANVLTF | - | - | TRBJ2-6 | TRBV7-9 | 18
TGTGCCAGCAGCGGTTTCATCACAGATACGCAGTATTTT | CASSGFITDTQYF | - | - | TRBJ2-3 | TRBV9 | 13
TGCGCCAGCAGCCCCTGGACAGGGCTAGAGACCCAGTACTTC | CASSPWTGLETQYF | TRBD1 | - | TRBJ2-5 | TRBV5-1 | 14
TGTGCCAGCAGTTGGACCCTCGGGACTAGCGATTACGAGCAGTACTTC | CASSWTLGTSDYEQYF | TRBD2 | - | TRBJ2-7 | TRBV6-5 | 16
TGTGCCAGCAGCCCTCGACAGGGTTTAGATGATGAAGCTTTCTTT | CASSPRQGLDDEAFF | TRBD1 | - | TRBJ1-1 | TRBV7-9 | 15
TGTGCCAGCAGTTACGGTTCAGGGTACGACAATCAGCCCCAGCATTTT | CASSYGSGYDNQPQHF | - | - | TRBJ1-5 | TRBV6-6 | 16
TGTGCCAGCAGACCGGGTCCCGATTGGGAGACCCAGTACTTC | CASRPGPDWETQYF | - | - | TRBJ2-5 | TRBV28 | 14
TGCGCCAGCAGCTTTCGACAGGGGGTGTACAATGAGCAGTTCTTC | CASSFRQGVYNEQFF | TRBD1 | - | TRBJ2-1 | TRBV5-1 | 15
TGTGCCAGCAGCAAGGGGACAGGGACTTACTACGAGCAGTACTTC | CASSKGTGTYYEQYF | TRBD1 | - | TRBJ2-7 | TRBV13 | 15
TGTGCCAGCGGACAGGGGAATGAGCAGTTCTTC | CASGQGNEQFF | TRBD1 | - | TRBJ2-1 | TRBV27 | 11
TGCAGCGTTGAGGGCCTGGGCTACACCTTC | CSVEGLGYTF | - | - | TRBJ1-2 | TRBV29-1 | 10
TGTGCCAGCAGCTCCAGGAGGGCTGGCGAGCAGTACTTC | CASSSRRAGEQYF | - | - | TRBJ2-7 | TRBV13 | 13
TGTGCCAGCAGCTTAGTAAGAGATGAGCAGTTCTTC | CASSLVRDEQFF | - | - | TRBJ2-1 | TRBV7-9 | 12
TGCAGCGTTGACAGGTACCAGAACACTGAAGCTTTCTTT | CSVDRYQNTEAFF | - | - | TRBJ1-1 | TRBV29-1 | 13
TGTGCCAGCAGTCCCGGGGTAGTGGATGGCTACACCTTC | CASSPGVVDGYTF | - | - | TRBJ1-2 | TRBV2 | 13
TGCAGCGCCGAGACAGGGGCCAACGTCCTGACTTTC | CSAETGANVLTF | - | - | TRBJ2-6 | TRBV29-1 | 12